The following is a TCR beta chain sequence with its context. Antigen: not known. The data stem from a study of shared clonotypes between healthy human individuals. General observations from the study: Genetic and exposure-history diversity was limited by the few donors. Non-shared clonotypes showed lower generation probabilities than clonotypes common to all four donors.

The CDR3 covers 16 residues. V was clipped by 6 bases and J by 4 bases; unmatched bases: 14. The germline V gene encodes CDR1 PRHDT and CDR2 FYEKMQ (reference sequence). Running of the assay took place at deep level. Some clones are missing from TCRdb's copy, which holds only in-frame ones; the method was immunoSEQ multiplex PCR. In the table there are over 1.5 million clones, roughly 98% of which are singletons. The healthy adult donors were HIV-negative and reported no recent acute infections or vaccinations. This sequence was found in a man younger than 45 in good health. The rearrangement links TRBV13 to TRBJ1-1; TRBD1 matches 7 bases. Sequenced: naive CD4+ T cells sorted from blood. The subset denotes: CD45RA+ positively selected. The CDR3 DNA sequence: TGTGCCAGCAGACACCCCCCACGACAGGGTGGCACTGAAGCTTTCTTT. This translates into CASRHPPRQGGTEAFF.